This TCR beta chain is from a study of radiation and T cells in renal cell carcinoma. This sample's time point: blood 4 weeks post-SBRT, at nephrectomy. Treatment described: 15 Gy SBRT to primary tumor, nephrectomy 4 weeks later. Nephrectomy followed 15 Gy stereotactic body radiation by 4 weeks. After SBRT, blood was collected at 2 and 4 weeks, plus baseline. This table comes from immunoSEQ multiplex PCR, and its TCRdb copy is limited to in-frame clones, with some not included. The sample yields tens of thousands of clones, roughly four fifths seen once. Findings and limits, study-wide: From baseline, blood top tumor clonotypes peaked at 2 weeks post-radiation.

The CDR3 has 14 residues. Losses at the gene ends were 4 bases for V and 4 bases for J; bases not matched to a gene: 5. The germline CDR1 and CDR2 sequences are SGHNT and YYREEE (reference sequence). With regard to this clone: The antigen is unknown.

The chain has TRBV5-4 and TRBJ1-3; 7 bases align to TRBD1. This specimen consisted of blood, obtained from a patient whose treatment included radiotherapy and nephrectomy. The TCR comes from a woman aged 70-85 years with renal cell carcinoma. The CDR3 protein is CASSLQGRGNTIYF. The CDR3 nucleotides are TGTGCCAGCAGCCTACAGGGGCGCGGAAACACCATATATTTT.